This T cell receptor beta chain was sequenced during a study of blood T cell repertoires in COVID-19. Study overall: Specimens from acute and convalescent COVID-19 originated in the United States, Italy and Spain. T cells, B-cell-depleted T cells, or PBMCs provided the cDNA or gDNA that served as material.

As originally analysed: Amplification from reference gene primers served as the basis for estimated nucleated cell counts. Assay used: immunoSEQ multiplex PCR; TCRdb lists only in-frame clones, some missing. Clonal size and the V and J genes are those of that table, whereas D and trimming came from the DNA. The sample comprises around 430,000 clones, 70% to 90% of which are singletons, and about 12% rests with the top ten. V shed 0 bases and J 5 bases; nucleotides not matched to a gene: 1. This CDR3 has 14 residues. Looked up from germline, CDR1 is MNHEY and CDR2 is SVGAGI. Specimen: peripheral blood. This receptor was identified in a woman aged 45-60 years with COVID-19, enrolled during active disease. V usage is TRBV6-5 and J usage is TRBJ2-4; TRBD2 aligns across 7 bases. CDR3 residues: CASSYSRGENIQYF. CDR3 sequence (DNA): TGTGCCAGCAGTTACTCTCGGGGGGAAAACATTCAGTACTTC.